The sequence of this T cell receptor beta chain was determined in a study of cytomegalovirus exposure and HLA in healthy donors. The wider study: Across a few hundred genotyped donors, more than 75% landed in the Caucasian-associated ancestry cluster.

The PCR had 60 Vbeta and 13 Jbeta primers. Assay: immunoSEQ multiplex PCR; the TCRdb copy retains only in-frame clones and omits some. Seen here are around 200,000 clones, 60% to 80% observed once, and the top ten hold under 3%. With 4 bases clipped from V and 4 bases from J, the junction kept 3 bases outside the gene matches. CDR3 length: 14 residues. Germline lookup yields CDR1 PRHDT and CDR2 FYEKMQ (reference sequence). In regard to this clone: Its specificity is unknown.

Study-level findings and limits: In a later analysis, an Asian-associated ancestry cluster reportedly showed fewer N-insertions than the approximately 660-donor mean. Researchers catalogued over 150 TCR beta chains as cytomegalovirus-associated. TCR beta sequences numbering more than 15,000 were associated with HLA alleles at 0.05 false discovery rate in a later analysis.

This clonotype was obtained from a man between 35 and 55 years old in good health and CMV-seronegative. This rearrangement joins TRBV13 to TRBJ2-1; the match to TRBD2 covers 8 bases. The specimen was PBMCs. The CDR3 region has the DNA TGTGCCAGCAGCTACAGCGGGAGTTACAATGAGCAGTTCTTC. Translation gives CASSYSGSYNEQFF.